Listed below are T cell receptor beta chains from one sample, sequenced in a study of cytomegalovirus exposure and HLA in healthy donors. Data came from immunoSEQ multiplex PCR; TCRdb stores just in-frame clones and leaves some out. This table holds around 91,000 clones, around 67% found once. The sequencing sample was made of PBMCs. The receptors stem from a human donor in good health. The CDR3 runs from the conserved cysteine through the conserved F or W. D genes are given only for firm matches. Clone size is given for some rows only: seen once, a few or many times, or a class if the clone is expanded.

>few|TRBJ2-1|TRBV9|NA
TGTGCCAGCAGCGTAGCCAGCGCCCTTTCCTACAATGAGCAGTTCTTC
CASSVASALSYNEQFF
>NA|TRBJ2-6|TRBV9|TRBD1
TGTGCCAGCAGCGTAGATGCCCAGGGGGCGCCTGGGGCCAACGTCCTGACTTTC
CASSVDAQGAPGANVLTF
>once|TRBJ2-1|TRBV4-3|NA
TGCGCCAGCAGCCAGCGGTTGGAGAGGGAGCAGTTCTTC
CASSQRLEREQFF
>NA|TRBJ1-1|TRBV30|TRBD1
TGTGCCTGGAGGGTGACAGGGATGAACACTGAAGCTTTCTTT
CAWRVTGMNTEAFF
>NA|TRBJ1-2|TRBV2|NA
TGTGCCAGCAGTGAAGAGCTAAACTATGGCTACACCTTC
CASSEELNYGYTF
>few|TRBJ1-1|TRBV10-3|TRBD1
TGTGCCATCAGTCGAGCACAGGGGAGGACTGAAGCTTTCTTT
CAISRAQGRTEAFF
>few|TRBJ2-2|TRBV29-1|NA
TGCAGCGTCCAGGGTTCCGGGGAGCTGTTTTTT
CSVQGSGELFF
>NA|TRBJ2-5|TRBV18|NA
TGTGCCAGCTCACGCGATCAAGAGACCCAGTACTTC
CASSRDQETQYF
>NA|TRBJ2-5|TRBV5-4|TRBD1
TGTGCCAGCAGCTTGGTGGCAGGGGGCATTCAAGAGACCCAGTACTTC
CASSLVAGGIQETQYF
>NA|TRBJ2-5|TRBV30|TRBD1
TGTGCCTGGAGTGACACCGGGACAGAAGAGACCCAGTACTTC
CAWSDTGTEETQYF
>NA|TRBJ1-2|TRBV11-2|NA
TGTGCCAGCAGCTCCTCCCAGGGGACGTTAGGCTATGGCTACACCTTC
CASSSSQGTLGYGYTF
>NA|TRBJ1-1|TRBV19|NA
TGTGCCGGTAGTATAAACGGGTTATACACTGAAGCTTTCTTT
CAGSINGLYTEAFF
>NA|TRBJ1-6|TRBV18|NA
TGTGCCAGCTCCGCACCTGGCAATTCACCCCTCCACTTT
CASSAPGNSPLHF
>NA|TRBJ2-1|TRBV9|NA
TGTGCCAGCAGCGTAGATCTCAGACTGGCCTACAATGAGCAGTTCTTC
CASSVDLRLAYNEQFF
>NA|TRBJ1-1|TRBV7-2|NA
TGTGCCAGCAGCATCCCTCCGGGTTTTGAAGCTTTCTTT
CASSIPPGFEAFF
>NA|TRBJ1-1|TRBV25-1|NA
TGTGCCAGCAGTGAATTTGGCGGAGGGGTTATGAACACTGAAGCTTTCTTT
CASSEFGGGVMNTEAFF
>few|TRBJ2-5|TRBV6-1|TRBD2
TGTGCCAGCAGTGAAGATTTTGCTAGCGGGGGCCAAGAGACCCAGTACTTC
CASSEDFASGGQETQYF
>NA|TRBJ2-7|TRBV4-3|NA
TGCGCCAGCAGCCAAGACAGGTACTCCTACGAGCAGTACTTC
CASSQDRYSYEQYF
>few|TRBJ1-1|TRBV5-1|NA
TGCGCCAGCAGCCCGACAAGCGGGAACACTGAAGCTTTCTTT
CASSPTSGNTEAFF
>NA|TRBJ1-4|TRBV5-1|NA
TGCGCCAGCAGCTTGGATGGGGGCGCGGATGAAAAACTGTTTTTT
CASSLDGGADEKLFF
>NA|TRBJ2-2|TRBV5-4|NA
TGTGCCAGCAGCATATCTATACAGGTGAACACCGGGGAGCTGTTTTTT
CASSISIQVNTGELFF
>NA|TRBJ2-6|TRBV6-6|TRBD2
TGTGCCAGCACCCAGCGGGGAGGGACCGGGGCCAACGTCCTGACTTTC
CASTQRGGTGANVLTF